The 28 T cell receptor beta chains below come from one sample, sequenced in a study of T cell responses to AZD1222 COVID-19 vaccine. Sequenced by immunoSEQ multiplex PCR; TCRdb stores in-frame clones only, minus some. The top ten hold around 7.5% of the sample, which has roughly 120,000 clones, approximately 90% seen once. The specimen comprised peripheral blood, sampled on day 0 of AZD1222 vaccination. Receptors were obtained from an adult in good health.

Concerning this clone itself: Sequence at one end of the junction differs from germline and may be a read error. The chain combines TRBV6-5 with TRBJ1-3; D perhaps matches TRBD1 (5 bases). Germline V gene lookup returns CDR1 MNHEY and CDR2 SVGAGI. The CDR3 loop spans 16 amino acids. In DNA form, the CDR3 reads TGTGCCAGTAGTTACTCGAGGGGCAGAGGTGGAAACACCATATATTTT. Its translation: CASSYSRGRGGNTIYF.

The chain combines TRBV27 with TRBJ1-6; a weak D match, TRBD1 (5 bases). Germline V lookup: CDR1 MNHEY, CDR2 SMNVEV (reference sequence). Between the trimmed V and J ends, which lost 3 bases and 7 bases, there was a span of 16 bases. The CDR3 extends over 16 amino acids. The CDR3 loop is CASSFGQGKGNSPLHF. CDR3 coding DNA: TGTGCCAGCAGTTTCGGTCAGGGTAAGGGGAATTCACCCCTCCACTTT.

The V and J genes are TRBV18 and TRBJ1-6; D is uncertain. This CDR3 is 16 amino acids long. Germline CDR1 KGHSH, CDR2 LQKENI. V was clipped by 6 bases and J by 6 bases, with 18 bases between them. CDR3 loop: CASSQSVSGFNSPLHF. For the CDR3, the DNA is TGTGCCAGCTCCCAGTCCGTGAGCGGTTTTAATTCACCCCTCCACTTT.

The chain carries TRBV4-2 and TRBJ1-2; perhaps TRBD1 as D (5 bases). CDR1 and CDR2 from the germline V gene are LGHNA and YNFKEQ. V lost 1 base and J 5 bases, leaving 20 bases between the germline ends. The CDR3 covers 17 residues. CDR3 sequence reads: CASSQVDSRPTGYGYTF. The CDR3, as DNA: TGTGCCAGCAGCCAAGTTGACAGTCGGCCGACCGGGTATGGCTACACCTTC.

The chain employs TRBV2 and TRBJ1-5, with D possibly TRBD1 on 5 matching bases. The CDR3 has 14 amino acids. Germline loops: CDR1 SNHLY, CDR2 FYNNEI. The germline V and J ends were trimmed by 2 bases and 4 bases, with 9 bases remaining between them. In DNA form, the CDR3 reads TGTGCCAGCAGTGAATTTCAGGGAAATCAGCCCCAGCATTTT. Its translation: CASSEFQGNQPQHF.

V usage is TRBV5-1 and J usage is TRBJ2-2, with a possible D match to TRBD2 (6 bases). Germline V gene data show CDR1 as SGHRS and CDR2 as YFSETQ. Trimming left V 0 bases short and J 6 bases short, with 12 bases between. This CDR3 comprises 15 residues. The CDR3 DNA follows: TGCGCCAGCAGCTTGGTAGGCAGGGAGGCCGGGGAGCTGTTTTTT. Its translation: CASSLVGREAGELFF.

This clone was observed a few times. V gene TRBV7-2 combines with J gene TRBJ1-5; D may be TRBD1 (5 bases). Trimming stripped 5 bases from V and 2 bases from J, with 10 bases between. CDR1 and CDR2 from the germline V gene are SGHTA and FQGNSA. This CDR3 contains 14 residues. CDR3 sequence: CASSPEGGNQPQHF. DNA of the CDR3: TGTGCCAGCAGCCCAGAAGGGGGCAATCAGCCCCAGCATTTT.

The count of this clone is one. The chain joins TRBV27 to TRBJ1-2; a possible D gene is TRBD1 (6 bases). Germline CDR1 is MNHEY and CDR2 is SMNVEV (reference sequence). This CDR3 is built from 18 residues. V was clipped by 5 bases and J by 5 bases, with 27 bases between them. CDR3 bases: TGTGCCAGCAGTCCCGTACGCCATGGTTGGGGGCGCGATTATGGCTACACCTTC. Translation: CASSPVRHGWGRDYGYTF.

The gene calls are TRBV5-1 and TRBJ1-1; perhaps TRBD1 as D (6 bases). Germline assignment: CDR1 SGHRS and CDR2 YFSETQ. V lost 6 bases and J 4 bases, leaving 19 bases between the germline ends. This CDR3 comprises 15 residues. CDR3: CASNLGGKGGTEAFF. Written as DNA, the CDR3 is TGCGCCAGCAATCTGGGGGGCAAAGGTGGCACTGAAGCTTTCTTT.

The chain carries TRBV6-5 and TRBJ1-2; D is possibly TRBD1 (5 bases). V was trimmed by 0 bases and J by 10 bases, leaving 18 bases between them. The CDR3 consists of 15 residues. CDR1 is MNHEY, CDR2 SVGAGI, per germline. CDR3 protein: CASSYSYEQRGSYTF. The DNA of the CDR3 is TGTGCCAGCAGTTACTCGTATGAGCAAAGGGGCTCCTACACCTTC.

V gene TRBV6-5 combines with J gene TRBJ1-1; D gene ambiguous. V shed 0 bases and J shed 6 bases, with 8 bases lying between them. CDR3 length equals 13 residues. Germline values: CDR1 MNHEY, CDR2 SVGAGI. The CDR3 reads CASSYSVQAEAFF. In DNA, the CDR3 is TGTGCCAGCAGTTACTCGGTCCAGGCTGAAGCTTTCTTT.

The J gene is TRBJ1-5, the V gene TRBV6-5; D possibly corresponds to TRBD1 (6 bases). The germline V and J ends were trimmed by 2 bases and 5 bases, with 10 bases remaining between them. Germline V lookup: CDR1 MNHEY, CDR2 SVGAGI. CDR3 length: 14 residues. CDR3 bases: TGTGCCAGCAGTTACGTCAGGGGCTATCAGCCCCAGCATTTT. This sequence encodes CASSYVRGYQPQHF.

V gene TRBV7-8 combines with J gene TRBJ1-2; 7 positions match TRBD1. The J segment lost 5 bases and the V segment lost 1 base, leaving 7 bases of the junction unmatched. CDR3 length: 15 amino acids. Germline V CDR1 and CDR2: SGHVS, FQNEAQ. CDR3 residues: CASSLVPGGRYGYTF. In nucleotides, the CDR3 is TGTGCCAGCAGCTTAGTCCCAGGGGGAAGATATGGCTACACCTTC. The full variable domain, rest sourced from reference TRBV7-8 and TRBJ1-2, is GAGVSQSPRYKVAKRGQDVALRCDPISGHVSLFWYQQALGQGPEFLTYFQNEAQLDKSGLPSDRFFAERPEGSVSTLKIQRTQQEDSAVYLCASSLVPGGRYGYTFGSGTRLTVV.

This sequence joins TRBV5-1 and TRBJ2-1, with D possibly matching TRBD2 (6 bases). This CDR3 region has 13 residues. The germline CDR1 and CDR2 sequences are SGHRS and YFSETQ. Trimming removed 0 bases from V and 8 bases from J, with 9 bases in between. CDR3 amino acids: CASSLGPGDEQFF. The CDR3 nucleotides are TGCGCCAGCAGCTTGGGGCCGGGGGATGAGCAGTTCTTC.

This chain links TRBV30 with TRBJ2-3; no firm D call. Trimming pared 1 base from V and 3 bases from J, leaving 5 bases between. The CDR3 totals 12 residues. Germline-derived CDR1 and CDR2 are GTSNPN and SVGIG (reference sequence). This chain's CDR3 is CAWSESTDTQYF. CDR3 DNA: TGTGCCTGGAGTGAGAGTACAGATACGCAGTATTTT.

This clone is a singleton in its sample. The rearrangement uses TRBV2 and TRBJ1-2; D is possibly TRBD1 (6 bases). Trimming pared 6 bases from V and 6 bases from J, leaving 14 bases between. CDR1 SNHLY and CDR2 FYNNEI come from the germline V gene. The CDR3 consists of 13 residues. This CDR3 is CASRLTGFDGYTF. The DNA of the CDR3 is TGTGCCAGCAGGCTCACAGGGTTTGATGGCTACACCTTC.

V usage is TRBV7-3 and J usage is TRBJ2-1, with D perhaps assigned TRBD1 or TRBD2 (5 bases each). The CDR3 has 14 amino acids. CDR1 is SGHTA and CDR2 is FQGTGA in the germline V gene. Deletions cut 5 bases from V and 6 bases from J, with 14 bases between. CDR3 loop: CASSRGQRFNEQFF. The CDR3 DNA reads TGTGCCAGCAGCCGGGGCCAACGTTTCAATGAGCAGTTCTTC. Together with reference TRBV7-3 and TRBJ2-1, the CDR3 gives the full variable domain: GAGVSQTPSNKVTEKGKYVELRCDPISGHTALYWYRQSLGQGPEFLIYFQGTGAADDSGLPNDRFFAVRPEGSVSTLKIQRTERGDSAVYLCASSRGQRFNEQFFGPGTRLTVL.

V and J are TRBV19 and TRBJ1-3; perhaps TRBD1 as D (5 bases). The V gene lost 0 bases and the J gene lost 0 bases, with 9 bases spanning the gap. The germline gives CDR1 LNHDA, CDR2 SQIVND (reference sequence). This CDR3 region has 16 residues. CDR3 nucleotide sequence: TGTGCCAGTAGTATAGAGGGGCGGCCCTCTGGAAACACCATATATTTT. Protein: CASSIEGRPSGNTIYF.

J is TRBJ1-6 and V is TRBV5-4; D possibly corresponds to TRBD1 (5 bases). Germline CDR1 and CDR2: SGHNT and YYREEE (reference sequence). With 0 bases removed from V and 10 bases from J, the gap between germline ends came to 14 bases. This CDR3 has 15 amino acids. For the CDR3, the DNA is TGTGCCAGCAGCTTGGAAACCGCGGGGGAATCACCCCTCCACTTT. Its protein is CASSLETAGESPLHF.

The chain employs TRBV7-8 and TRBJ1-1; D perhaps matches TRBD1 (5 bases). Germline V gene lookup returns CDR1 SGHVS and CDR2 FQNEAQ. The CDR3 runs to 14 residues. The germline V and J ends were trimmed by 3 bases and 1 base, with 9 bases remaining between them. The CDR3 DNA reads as TGTGCCAGCAGCTTGATCAGGGAGAACACTGAAGCTTTCTTT. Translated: CASSLIRENTEAFF.

CDR3 bases: TGTGCCTGGAGTATTGACAGGCTCGATCAGCCCCAGCATTTT. It is translated as CAWSIDRLDQPQHF. This chain connects TRBV30 to TRBJ1-5; tentatively, D is TRBD1 (6 bases). V lost 2 bases, J lost 5 bases, and 13 bases lay in between. This CDR3 spans 14 amino acids. Per the germline V gene, CDR1 is GTSNPN and CDR2 is SVGIG (reference sequence).

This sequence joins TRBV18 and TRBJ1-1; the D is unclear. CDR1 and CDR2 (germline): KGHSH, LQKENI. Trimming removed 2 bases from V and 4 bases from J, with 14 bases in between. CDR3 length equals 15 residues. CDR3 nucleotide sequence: TGTGCCAGCTCACCAGTTTATCTGGAGAGCACTGAAGCTTTCTTT. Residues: CASSPVYLESTEAFF.

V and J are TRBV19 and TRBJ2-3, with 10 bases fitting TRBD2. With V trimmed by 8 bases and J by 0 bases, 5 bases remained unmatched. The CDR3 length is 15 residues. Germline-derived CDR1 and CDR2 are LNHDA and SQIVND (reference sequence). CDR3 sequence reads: CASSSGRVSTDTQYF. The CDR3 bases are TGTGCCAGTTCAAGCGGGAGGGTTAGCACAGATACGCAGTATTTT.

CDR3 in amino acids: CASSRKGTIDSPLHF. The DNA of the CDR3 is TGTGCCAGTAGTAGGAAGGGGACCATTGATTCACCCCTCCACTTT. The chain couples TRBV19 to TRBJ1-6, with D possibly being TRBD1 (5 bases). The CDR3 spans 15 residues. The V end lost 4 bases, the J end lost 8 bases, and 15 bases lay between the germline ends. The germline V gene has CDR1 LNHDA and CDR2 SQIVND (reference sequence).

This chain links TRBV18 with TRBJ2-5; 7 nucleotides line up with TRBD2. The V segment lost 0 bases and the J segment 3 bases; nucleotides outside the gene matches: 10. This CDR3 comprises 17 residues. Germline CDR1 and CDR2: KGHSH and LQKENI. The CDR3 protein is CASSPPYPRGEKETQYF. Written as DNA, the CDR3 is TGTGCCAGCTCACCACCCTACCCACGGGGGGAAAAAGAGACCCAGTACTTC. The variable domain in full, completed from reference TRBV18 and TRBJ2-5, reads NAGVMQNPRHLVRRRGQEARLRCSPMKGHSHVYWYRQLPEEGLKFMVYLQKENIIDESGMPKERFSAEFPKEGPSILRIQQVVRGDSAAYFCASSPPYPRGEKETQYFGPGTRLLVL.

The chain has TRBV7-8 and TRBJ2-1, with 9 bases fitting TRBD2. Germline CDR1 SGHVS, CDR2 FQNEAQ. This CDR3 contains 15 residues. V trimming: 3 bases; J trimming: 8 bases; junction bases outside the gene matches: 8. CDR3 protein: CASSFASGRSYEQFF. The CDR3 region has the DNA TGTGCCAGCAGCTTTGCAAGCGGGAGGAGCTATGAGCAGTTCTTC.

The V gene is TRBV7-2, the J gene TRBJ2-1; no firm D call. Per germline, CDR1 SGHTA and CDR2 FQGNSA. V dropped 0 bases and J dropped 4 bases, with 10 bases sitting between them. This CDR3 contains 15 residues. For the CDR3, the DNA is TGTGCCAGCAGCTTAGCGGGAACTGCTTACAATGAGCAGTTCTTC. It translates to CASSLAGTAYNEQFF.

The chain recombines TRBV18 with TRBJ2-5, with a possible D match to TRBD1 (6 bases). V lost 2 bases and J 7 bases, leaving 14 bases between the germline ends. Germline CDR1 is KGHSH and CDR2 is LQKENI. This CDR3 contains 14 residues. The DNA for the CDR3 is TGTGCCAGCTCACCAGTAAAGGGGGATGTGACCCAGTACTTC. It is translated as CASSPVKGDVTQYF.